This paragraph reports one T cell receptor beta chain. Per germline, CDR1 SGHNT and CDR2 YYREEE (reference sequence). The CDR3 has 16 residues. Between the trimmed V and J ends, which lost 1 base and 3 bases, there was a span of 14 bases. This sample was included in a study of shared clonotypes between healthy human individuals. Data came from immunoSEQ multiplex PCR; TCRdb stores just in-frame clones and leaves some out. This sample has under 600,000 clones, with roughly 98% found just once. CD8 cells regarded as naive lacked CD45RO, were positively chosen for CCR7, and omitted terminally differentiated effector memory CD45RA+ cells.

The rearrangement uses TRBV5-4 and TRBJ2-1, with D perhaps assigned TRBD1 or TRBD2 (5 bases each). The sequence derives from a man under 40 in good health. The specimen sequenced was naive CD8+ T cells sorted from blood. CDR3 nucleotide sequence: TGTGCCAGCAGCTTGAGGGGACCCCGCGACTACAATGAGCAGTTCTTC. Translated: CASSLRGPRDYNEQFF. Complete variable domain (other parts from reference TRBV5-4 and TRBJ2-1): ETGVTQSPTHLIKTRGQQVTLRCSSQSGHNTVSWYQQALGQGPQFIFQYYREEENGRGNFPPRFSGLQFPNYSSELNVNALELDDSALYLCASSLRGPRDYNEQFFGPGTRLTVL.